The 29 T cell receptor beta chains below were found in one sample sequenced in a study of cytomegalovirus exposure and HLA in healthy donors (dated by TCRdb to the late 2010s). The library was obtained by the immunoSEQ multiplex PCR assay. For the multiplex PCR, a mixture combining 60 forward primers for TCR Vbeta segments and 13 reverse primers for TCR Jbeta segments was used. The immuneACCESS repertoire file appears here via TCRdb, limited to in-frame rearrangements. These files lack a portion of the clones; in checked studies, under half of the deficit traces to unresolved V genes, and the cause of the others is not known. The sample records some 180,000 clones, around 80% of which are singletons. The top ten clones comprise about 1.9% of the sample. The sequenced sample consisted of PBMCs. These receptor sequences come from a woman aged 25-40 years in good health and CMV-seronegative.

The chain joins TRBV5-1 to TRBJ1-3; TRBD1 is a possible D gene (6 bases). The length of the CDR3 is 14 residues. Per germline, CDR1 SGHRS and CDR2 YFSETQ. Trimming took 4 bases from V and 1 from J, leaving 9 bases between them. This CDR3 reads CASSQGMSGNTIYF. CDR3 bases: TGCGCCAGCAGCCAGGGGATGTCTGGAAACACCATATATTTT. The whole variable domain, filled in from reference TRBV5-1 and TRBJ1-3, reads KAGVTQTPRYLIKTRGQQVTLSCSPISGHRSVSWYQQTPGQGLQFLFEYFSETQRNKGNFPGRFSGRQFSNSRSEMNVSTLELGDSALYLCASSQGMSGNTIYFGEGSWLTVV.

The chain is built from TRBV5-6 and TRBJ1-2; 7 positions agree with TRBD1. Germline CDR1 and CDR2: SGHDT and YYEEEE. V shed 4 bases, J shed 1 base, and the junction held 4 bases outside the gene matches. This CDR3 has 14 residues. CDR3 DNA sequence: TGTGCCAGCAGCAGGGACAGTCTTAACTATGGCTACACCTTC. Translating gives CASSRDSLNYGYTF.

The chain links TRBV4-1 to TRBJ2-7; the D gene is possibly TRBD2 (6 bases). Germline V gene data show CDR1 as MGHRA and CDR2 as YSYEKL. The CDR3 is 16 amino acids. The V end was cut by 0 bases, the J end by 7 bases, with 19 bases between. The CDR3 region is CASSQDHLYPAGEQYF. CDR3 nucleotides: TGCGCCAGCAGCCAAGACCATCTCTACCCGGCGGGGGAGCAGTACTTC.

The CDR3 sequence: CASSPAPRAYGYTF. The CDR3, as DNA: TGTGCCAGCTCACCTGCTCCGAGGGCATATGGCTACACCTTC. This chain links TRBV18 with TRBJ1-2; D uncertain. Germline V lookup: CDR1 KGHSH, CDR2 LQKENI. The CDR3 has 14 amino acids. The V end lost 3 bases, the J end lost 5 bases, and 13 bases lay between the germline ends. Drawing the rest from reference TRBV18 and TRBJ1-2, the complete variable domain is NAGVMQNPRHLVRRRGQEARLRCSPMKGHSHVYWYRQLPEEGLKFMVYLQKENIIDESGMPKERFSAEFPKEGPSILRIQQVVRGDSAAYFCASSPAPRAYGYTFGSGTRLTVV.

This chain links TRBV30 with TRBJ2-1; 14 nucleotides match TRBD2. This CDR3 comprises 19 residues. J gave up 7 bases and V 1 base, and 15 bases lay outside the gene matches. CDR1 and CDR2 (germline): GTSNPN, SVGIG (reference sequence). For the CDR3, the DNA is TGTGCCTGGAGTGCAAGGGGAGGAGGGACTAGCGGGGGTAGAAATGAGCAGTTCTTC. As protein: CAWSARGGGTSGGRNEQFF.

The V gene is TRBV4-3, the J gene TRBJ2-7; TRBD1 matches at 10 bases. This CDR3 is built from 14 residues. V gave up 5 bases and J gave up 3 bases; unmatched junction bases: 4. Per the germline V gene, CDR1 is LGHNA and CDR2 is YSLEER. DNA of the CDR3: TGCGCCAGCAGCTCCGGGACAGGGGTCTACGAGCAGTACTTC. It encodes CASSSGTGVYEQYF.

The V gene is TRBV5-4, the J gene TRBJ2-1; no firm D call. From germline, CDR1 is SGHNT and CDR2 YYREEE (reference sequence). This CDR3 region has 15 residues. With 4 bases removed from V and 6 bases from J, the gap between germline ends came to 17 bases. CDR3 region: CASSLPNSFRNEQFF. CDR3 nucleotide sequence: TGTGCCAGCAGCCTACCCAATTCCTTTCGCAATGAGCAGTTCTTC. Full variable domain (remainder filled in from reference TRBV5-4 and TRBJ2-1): ETGVTQSPTHLIKTRGQQVTLRCSSQSGHNTVSWYQQALGQGPQFIFQYYREEENGRGNFPPRFSGLQFPNYSSELNVNALELDDSALYLCASSLPNSFRNEQFFGPGTRLTVL.

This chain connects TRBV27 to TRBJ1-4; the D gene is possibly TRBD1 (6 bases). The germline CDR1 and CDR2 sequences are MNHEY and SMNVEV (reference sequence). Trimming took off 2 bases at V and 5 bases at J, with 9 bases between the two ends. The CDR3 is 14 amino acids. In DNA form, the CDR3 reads TGTGCCAGCAGTTTAAGGGGGTTAAATGAAAAACTGTTTTTT. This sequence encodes CASSLRGLNEKLFF.

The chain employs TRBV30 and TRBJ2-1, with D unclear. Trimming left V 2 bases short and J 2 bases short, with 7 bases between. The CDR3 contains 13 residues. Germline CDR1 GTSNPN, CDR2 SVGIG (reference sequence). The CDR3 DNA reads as TGTGCCTGGAGTCCGCGTACCTACAATGAGCAGTTCTTC. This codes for CAWSPRTYNEQFF.

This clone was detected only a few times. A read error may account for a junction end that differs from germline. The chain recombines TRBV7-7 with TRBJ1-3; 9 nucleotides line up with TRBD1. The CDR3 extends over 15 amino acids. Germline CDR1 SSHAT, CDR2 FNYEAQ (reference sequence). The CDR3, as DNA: TGTGCTAGCAGCGTTGGGACAGGGAAAGGAAACACCATATATTTT. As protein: CASSVGTGKGNTIYF.

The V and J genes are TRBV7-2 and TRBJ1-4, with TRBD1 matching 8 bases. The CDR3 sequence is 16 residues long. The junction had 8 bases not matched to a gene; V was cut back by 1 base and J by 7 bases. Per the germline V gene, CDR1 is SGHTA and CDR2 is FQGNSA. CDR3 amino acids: CASSLGQGRGGEKLFF. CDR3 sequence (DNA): TGTGCCAGCAGCTTAGGACAGGGGCGGGGGGGTGAAAAACTGTTTTTT.

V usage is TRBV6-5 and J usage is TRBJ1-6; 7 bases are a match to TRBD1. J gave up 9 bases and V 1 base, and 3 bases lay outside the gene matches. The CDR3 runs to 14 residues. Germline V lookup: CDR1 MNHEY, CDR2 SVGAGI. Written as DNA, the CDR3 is TGTGCCAGCAGTTACTACAGGGGCAGTTCACCCCTCCACTTT. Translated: CASSYYRGSSPLHF.

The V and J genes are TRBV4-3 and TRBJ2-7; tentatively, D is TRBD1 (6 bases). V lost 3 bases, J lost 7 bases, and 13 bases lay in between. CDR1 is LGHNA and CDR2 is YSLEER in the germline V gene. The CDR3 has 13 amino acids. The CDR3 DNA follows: TGCGCCAGCAGCCAGGGGGCATCGGCGGAGCAGTACTTC. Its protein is CASSQGASAEQYF.

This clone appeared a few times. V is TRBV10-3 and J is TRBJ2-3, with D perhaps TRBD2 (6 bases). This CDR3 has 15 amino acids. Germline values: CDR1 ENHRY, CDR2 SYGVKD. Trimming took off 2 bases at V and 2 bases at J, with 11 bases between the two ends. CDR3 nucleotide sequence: TGTGCCATCAGTGAGGGCGGGGCGATCACAGATACGCAGTATTTT. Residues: CAISEGGAITDTQYF.

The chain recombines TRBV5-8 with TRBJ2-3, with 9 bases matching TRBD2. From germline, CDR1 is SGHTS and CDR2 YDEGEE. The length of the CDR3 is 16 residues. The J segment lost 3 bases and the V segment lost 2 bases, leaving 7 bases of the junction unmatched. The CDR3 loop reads CASSFPASGITDTQYF. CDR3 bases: TGTGCCAGCAGCTTTCCGGCTAGCGGGATTACAGATACGCAGTATTTT.

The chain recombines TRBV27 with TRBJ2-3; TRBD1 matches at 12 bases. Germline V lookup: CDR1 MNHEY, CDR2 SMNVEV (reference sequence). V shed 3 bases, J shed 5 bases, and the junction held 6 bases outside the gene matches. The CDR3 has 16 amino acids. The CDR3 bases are TGTGCCAGCAGTTTCTGGGACAGGGGGCGTCGAGATACGCAGTATTTT. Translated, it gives CASSFWDRGRRDTQYF.

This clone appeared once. CDR3: CASSFSVSSYNEQFF. The CDR3 coding sequence is TGTGCCAGCAGTTTTTCGGTTAGCTCCTACAATGAGCAGTTCTTC. The V and J genes are TRBV27 and TRBJ2-1; D uncertain. Germline V lookup: CDR1 MNHEY, CDR2 SMNVEV (reference sequence). V was clipped by 3 bases and J by 0 bases, with 9 bases between them. The CDR3 loop spans 15 amino acids.

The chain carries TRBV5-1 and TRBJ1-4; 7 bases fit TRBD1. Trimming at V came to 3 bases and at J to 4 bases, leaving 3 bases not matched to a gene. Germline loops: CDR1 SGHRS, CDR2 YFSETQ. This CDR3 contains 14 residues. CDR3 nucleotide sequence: TGCGCCAGCAGCTGGGACAGACATAATGAAAAACTGTTTTTT. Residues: CASSWDRHNEKLFF.

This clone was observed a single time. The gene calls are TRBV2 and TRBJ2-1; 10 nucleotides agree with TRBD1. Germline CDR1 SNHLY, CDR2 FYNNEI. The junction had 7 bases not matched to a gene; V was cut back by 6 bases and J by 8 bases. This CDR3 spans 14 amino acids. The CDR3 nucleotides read TGTGCCAGCAGGGCCGGGACAGGGGATTATGAGCAGTTCTTC. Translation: CASRAGTGDYEQFF.

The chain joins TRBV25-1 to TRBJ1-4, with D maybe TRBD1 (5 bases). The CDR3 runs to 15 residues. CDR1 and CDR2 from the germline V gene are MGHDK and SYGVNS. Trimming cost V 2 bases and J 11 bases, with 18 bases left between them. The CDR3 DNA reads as TGTGCCAGCAGTGAAGTTACGGGGGGAGCCTCGAAACTGTTTTTT. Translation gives CASSEVTGGASKLFF.

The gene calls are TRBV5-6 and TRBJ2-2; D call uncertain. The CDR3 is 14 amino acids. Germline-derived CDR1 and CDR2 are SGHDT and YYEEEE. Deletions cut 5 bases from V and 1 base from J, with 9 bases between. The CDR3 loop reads CASRAVENTGELFF. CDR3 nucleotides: TGTGCCAGCAGGGCGGTCGAGAACACCGGGGAGCTGTTTTTT.

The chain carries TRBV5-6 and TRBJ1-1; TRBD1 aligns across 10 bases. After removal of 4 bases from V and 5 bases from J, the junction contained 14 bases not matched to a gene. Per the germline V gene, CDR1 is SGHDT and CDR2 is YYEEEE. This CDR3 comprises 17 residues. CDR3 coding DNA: TGTGCCAGCAGCCGTCTGACAGGGGGCCCGCCGGGGACTGAAGCTTTCTTT. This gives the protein CASSRLTGGPPGTEAFF. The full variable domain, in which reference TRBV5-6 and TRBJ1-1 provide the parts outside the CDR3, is DAGVTQSPTHLIKTRGQQVTLRCSPKSGHDTVSWYQQALGQGPQFIFQYYEEEERQRGNFPDRFSGHQFPNYSSELNVNALLLGDSALYLCASSRLTGGPPGTEAFFGQGTRLTVV.

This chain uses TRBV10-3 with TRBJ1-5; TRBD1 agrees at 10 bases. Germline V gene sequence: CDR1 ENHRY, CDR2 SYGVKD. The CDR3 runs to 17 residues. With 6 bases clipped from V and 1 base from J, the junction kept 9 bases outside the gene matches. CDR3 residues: CAISGGTGDASNQPQHF. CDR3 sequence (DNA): TGTGCCATCAGCGGCGGGACAGGGGACGCAAGCAATCAGCCCCAGCATTTT.

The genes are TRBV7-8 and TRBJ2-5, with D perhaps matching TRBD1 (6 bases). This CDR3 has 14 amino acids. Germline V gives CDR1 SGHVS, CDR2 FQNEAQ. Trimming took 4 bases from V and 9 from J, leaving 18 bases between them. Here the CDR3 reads CASSSNRAVGAQYF. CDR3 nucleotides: TGTGCCAGCAGCTCGAACAGGGCCGTGGGGGCCCAGTACTTC.

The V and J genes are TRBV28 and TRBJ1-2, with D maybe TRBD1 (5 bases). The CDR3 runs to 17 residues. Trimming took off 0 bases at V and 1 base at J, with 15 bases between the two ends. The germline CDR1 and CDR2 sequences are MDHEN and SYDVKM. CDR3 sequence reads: CASSLWEGLRRNYGYTF. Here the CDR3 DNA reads TGTGCCAGCAGTTTATGGGAGGGGCTAAGACGTAACTATGGCTACACCTTC.

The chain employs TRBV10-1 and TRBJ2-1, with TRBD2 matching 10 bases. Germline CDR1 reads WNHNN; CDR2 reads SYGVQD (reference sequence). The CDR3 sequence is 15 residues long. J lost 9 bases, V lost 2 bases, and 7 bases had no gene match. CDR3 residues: CASSEKVAGGTEQFF. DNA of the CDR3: TGCGCCAGCAGTGAGAAGGTAGCGGGGGGAACTGAGCAGTTCTTC.

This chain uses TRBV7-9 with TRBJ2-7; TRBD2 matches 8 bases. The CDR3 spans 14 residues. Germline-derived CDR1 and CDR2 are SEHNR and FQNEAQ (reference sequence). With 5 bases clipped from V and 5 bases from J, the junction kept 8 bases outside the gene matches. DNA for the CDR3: TGTGCCAGCAGCGGACGGGGGGGGCTTGACGAGCAGTACTTC. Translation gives CASSGRGGLDEQYF.

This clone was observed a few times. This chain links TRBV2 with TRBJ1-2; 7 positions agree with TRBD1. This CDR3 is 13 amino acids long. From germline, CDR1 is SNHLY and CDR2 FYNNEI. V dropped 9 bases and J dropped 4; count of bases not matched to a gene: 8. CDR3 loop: CASRTGASYGYTF. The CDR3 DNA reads TGTGCCAGTAGGACAGGAGCCTCCTATGGCTACACCTTC.

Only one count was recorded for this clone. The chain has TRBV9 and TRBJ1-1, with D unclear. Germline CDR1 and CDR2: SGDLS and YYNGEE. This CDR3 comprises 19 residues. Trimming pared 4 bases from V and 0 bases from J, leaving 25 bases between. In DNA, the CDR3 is TGTGCCAGCAGCCCTGTGTGGAGGGTGGGGATCCCCATGAACACTGAAGCTTTCTTT. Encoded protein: CASSPVWRVGIPMNTEAFF.